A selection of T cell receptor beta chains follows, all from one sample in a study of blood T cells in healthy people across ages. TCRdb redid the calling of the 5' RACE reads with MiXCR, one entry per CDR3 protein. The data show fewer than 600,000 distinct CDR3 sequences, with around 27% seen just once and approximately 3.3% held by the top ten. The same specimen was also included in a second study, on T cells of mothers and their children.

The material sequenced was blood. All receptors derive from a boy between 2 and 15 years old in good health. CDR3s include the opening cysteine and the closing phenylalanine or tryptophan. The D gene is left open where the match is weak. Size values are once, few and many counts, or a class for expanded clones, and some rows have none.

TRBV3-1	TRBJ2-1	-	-	CASSLWRIDNEQFF	TGTGCCAGCAGCCTATGGCGGATCGACAATGAGCAGTTCTTC
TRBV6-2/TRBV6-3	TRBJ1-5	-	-	CASSYSDGNQPQHF	TGTGCCAGCAGTTACTCGGACGGGAATCAGCCCCAGCATTTT
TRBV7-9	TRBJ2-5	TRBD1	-	CANSSGDREQETQYF	TGTGCCAACAGCTCAGGGGACAGGGAACAAGAGACCCAGTACTTC
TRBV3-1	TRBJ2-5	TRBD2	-	CASSLQSGGAGETQYF	TGTGCCAGCAGCCTCCAAAGCGGGGGGGCCGGAGAGACCCAGTACTTC
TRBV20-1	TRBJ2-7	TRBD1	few	CSAWDRPYYEQYF	TGCAGTGCTTGGGACAGGCCTTACTACGAGCAGTACTTC
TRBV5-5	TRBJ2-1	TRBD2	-	CASSLPSGSTEQFF	TGTGCCAGCAGCTTGCCTAGCGGGAGTACTGAACAGTTCTTC
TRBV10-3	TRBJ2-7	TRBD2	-	CAIMAAGGPREQYF	TGTGCCATCATGGCCGCGGGGGGGCCTCGGGAGCAGTACTTC
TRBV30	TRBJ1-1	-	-	CAWKGGGRNTEAFF	TGTGCCTGGAAGGGGGGGGGCAGGAACACTGAAGCTTTCTTT
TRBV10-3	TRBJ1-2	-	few	CATAFTAGYTF	TGTGCCACGGCATTTACAGCGGGCTACACCTTC
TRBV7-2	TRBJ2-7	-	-	CASSLEWEQYF	TGTGCCAGCAGCTTAGAATGGGAGCAGTACTTC
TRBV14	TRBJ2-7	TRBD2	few	CASSPKPGLAVYEQYF	TGTGCCAGCAGCCCCAAACCGGGACTAGCAGTATACGAGCAGTACTTC
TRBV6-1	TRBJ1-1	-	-	CASSESTPEAFF	TGTGCCAGCAGTGAATCTACCCCTGAAGCTTTCTTT
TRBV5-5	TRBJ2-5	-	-	CASSLVRMGDREEETQYF	TGTGCCAGCAGCTTGGTACGTATGGGGGACCGCGAGGAAGAGACCCAGTACTTC
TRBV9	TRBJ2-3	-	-	CASSVITRSTDTQYF	TGTGCCAGCAGCGTAATAACCCGAAGCACAGATACGCAGTATTTT
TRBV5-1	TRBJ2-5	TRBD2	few	CASSGKTGLVGLETQYF	TGCGCCAGCAGCGGGAAGACGGGACTAGTGGGTTTAGAGACCCAGTACTTC
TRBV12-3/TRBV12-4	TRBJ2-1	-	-	CASSFGGFWIYNEQFF	TGTGCCAGCAGTTTCGGGGGCTTCTGGATCTACAATGAGCAGTTCTTC
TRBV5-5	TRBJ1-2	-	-	CASSLGQGSGYTF	TGTGCCAGCAGCTTGGGGCAGGGGAGTGGCTACACCTTC
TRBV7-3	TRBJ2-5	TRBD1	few	CASSLTGRQGRQETQYF	TGTGCCAGCAGCTTAACGGGAAGACAGGGACGCCAAGAGACCCAGTACTTC
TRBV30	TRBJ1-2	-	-	CAWSVRPSEGYTF	TGTGCCTGGAGTGTACGGCCCAGCGAGGGCTACACCTTC
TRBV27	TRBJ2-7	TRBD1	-	CASSQQGATYEQYF	TGTGCCAGCAGCCAACAGGGGGCTACCTACGAGCAGTACTTC
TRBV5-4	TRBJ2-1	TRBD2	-	CASSEPGLATNEQFF	TGTGCCAGCAGCGAGCCGGGACTAGCTACCAATGAGCAGTTCTTC
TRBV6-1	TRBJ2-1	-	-	CASCWGQGYNEQFF	TGTGCCAGCTGTTGGGGGCAAGGTTACAATGAGCAGTTCTTC
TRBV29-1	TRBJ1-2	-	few	CSVLTVSGHDYTF	TGCAGCGTGCTGACTGTAAGTGGACACGACTACACCTTC
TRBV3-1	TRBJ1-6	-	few	CASSQGLDSPLHF	TGTGCCAGCAGCCAGGGACTGGATTCACCCCTCCACTTT
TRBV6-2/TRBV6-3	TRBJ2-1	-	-	CASNSHPVTDEQFF	TGTGCCAGCAACTCCCACCCCGTTACGGATGAGCAGTTCTTC
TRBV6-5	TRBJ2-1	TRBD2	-	CASSSRGLAGGEDNEQFF	TGTGCCAGCAGTTCACGCGGACTAGCGGGAGGGGAGGACAATGAGCAGTTCTTC
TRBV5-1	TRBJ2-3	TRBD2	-	CASSLGLAGTRTDTQYF	TGCGCCAGCAGCTTGGGACTAGCGGGGACCCGCACAGATACGCAGTATTTT
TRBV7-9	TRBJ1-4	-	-	CASSFPVSASNEKLFF	TGTGCCAGCAGCTTTCCGGTTTCAGCTAGTAATGAAAAACTGTTTTTT
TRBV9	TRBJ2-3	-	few	CASSVDGVLTDTQYF	TGTGCCAGCAGCGTAGATGGGGTTCTCACAGATACGCAGTATTTT
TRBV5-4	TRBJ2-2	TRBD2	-	CASSSPTSGMNTGELFF	TGTGCCAGCAGCTCGCCAACTAGCGGGATGAACACCGGGGAGCTGTTTTTT
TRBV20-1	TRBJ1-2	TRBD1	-	CSARHRGQSGYTF	TGCAGTGCCCGTCACAGGGGGCAAAGTGGCTACACCTTC
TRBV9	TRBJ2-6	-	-	CASSPRLSGANVLTF	TGTGCCAGCAGCCCGCGCCTCTCTGGGGCCAACGTCCTGACTTTC
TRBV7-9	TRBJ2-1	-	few	CASSSRGWEQFF	TGTGCCAGCAGCTCCAGGGGCTGGGAGCAGTTCTTC
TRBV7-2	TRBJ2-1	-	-	CASSALMNEQFF	TGTGCCAGCAGCGCCCTCATGAATGAGCAGTTCTTC
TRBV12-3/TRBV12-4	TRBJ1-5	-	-	CASSLQRANNQPQHF	TGTGCCAGCAGTCTACAGAGGGCCAACAATCAGCCCCAGCATTTT
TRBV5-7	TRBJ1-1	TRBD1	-	CASSSGTGPWLRTEAFF	TGTGCCAGCAGCTCGGGGACAGGGCCCTGGTTGAGGACTGAAGCTTTCTTT
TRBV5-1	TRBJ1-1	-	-	CASIGQPNTEAFF	TGCGCCAGCATAGGGCAACCGAACACTGAAGCATTCTTT
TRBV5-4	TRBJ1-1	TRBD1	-	CASSIPGQGNTEAFF	TGTGCCAGCAGCATCCCCGGACAGGGGAACACTGAAGCTTTCTTT
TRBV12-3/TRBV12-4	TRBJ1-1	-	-	CASRVQAMNTEAFF	TGTGCCAGCAGGGTACAAGCGATGAACACTGAAGCTTTCTTT
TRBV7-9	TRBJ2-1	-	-	CASSSVLYNEQFF	TGTGCCAGCAGCTCCGTTCTTTACAATGAGCAGTTCTTC
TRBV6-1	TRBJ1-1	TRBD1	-	CASSDRGGRNTEAFF	TGTGCCAGCAGTGACAGGGGGGGGCGAAACACTGAAGCTTTCTTT
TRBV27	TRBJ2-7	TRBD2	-	CASSSSGSGNYEQYF	TGTGCCAGCAGTTCCTCGGGTAGCGGGAACTACGAGCAGTACTTC
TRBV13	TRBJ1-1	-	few	CASSLVIREAEAFF	TGTGCCAGCAGCTTAGTGATCAGGGAGGCTGAAGCTTTCTTT
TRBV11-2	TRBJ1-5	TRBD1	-	CASSLTGGVPQHF	TGTGCCAGCAGCTTGACAGGGGGAGTGCCCCAGCATTTT
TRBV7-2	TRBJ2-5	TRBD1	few	CASSLQGRGGTQYF	TGTGCCAGCAGCCTACAGGGGAGAGGAGGGACCCAGTACTTC
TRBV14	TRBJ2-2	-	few	CASSQGGGIGTGELFF	TGTGCCAGCAGCCAAGGAGGTGGGATAGGCACCGGGGAGCTGTTTTTT
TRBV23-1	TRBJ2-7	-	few	CASSLPMRYEQYF	TGCGCCAGCAGTCTCCCTATGCGCTACGAGCAGTACTTC
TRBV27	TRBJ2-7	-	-	CASTSDRTTLLYEQYF	TGTGCCAGCACCTCTGACAGGACCACTTTACTCTACGAGCAGTACTTC
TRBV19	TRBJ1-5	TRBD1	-	CASQTGGNQPQHF	TGTGCCAGTCAAACAGGGGGCAATCAGCCCCAGCATTTT
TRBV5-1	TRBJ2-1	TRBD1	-	CASSRTGANNEQFF	TGCGCCAGCAGCCGGACAGGGGCAAACAATGAGCAGTTCTTC
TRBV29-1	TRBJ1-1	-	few	CSVPTWGSDTEAFF	TGCAGCGTCCCCACATGGGGCTCTGACACTGAAGCTTTCTTT
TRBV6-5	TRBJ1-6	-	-	CASSYSRSSYNSPLHF	TGTGCCAGCAGTTACTCGAGGAGCTCCTATAATTCACCCCTCCACTTT
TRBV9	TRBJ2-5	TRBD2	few	CASSVVAGGQETQYF	TGTGCCAGCAGCGTAGTTGCGGGGGGGCAAGAGACCCAGTACTTC
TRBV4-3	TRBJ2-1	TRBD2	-	CASSQASGLAVGNEQFF	TGCGCCAGCAGCCAAGCGTCCGGACTAGCGGTCGGCAATGAGCAGTTCTTC